These 2 T cell receptor beta chains were all obtained from the same sample, sequenced in a study of immune cell composition in non-small cell lung cancer. Libraries were prepared by immunoSEQ multiplex PCR; TCRdb keeps only in-frame clonotypes and omits some of them. This sample has 1,000 or so clones; around 74% occur once, and the top ten carry about 9%. Sequenced input: lung tumor tissue. These receptor sequences come from a human donor with non-small cell lung cancer.

The chain has TRBV7-9 and TRBJ1-4, with a possible D match to TRBD1 (6 bases). This CDR3 is built from 14 residues. Trimming removed 5 bases at V and 8 bases at J, with 15 bases between. Germline values: CDR1 SEHNR, CDR2 FQNEAQ (reference sequence). The CDR3 loop is CASSQGKGYEKLFF. The CDR3 DNA reads TGTGCCAGCAGCCAGGGGAAGGGATACGAAAAACTGTTTTTT.

The chain is built from TRBV9 and TRBJ2-7; 11 nucleotides line up with TRBD1. The germline V gene encodes CDR1 SGDLS and CDR2 YYNGEE. The CDR3 has 15 amino acids. Losses at the gene ends were 0 bases for V and 4 bases for J; bases not matched to a gene: 3. CDR3 bases: TGTGCCAGCAGCGTAGCGGGACAGGGGGGTTACGAGCAGTACTTC. It codes for CASSVAGQGGYEQYF.